This passage covers 21 T cell receptor beta chains from one sample sequenced in a study of T-cell memory formation after mild COVID-19. TCRdb re-called the 5' RACE reads through MiXCR, storing one row per CDR3 protein. The sample records 400,000 to 500,000 distinct CDR3 sequences, roughly 18% being singletons. Sequencing was done on a sample of PBMCs or a T cell subset sorted from them (not recorded which). The source is a man aged 18 to 29 who had mild COVID-19 (a few samples of this study predate the infection). Cell type and time point are not known.

The rearrangement joins TRBV20-1 to TRBJ1-5; D may be TRBD1 (5 bases). V was clipped by 6 bases and J by 3 bases, with 15 bases between them. Germline CDR1 reads DFQATT; CDR2 reads SNEGSKA (reference sequence). The CDR3 is made up of 14 amino acids. In DNA, the CDR3 is TGCAGTGCCTCGGGGGAAGGGAACAATCAGCCCCAGCATTTT. This sequence encodes CSASGEGNNQPQHF.

This clonotype has just a few counts. V usage is TRBV10-3 and J usage is TRBJ1-2, with D possibly matching TRBD1 (6 bases). The CDR3 is 14 amino acids. From germline, CDR1 is ENHRY and CDR2 SYGVKD. The V gene lost 0 bases and the J gene lost 4 bases, with 9 bases spanning the gap. The CDR3 loop reads CAISESTGSYGYTF. CDR3 bases: TGTGCCATCAGTGAGTCGACAGGAAGCTATGGCTACACCTTC.

In its sample, this clonotype was seen many times. The gene calls are TRBV4-2 and TRBJ2-5; weak D call: TRBD2 (6 bases). The CDR3 is 14 residues long. The V end was cut by 0 bases, the J end by 5 bases, with 10 bases between. Germline CDR1 LGHNA, CDR2 YNFKEQ. The CDR3 DNA reads TGTGCCAGCAGCCAAGATCCGGGGGACGAGACCCAGTACTTC. Protein sequence: CASSQDPGDETQYF.

In its sample, this clonotype was seen many times. This chain links TRBV29-1 with TRBJ1-5; 7 bases fit TRBD1. Germline values: CDR1 SQVTM, CDR2 ANQGSEA. Losses at the gene ends were 6 bases for V and 4 bases for J; bases not matched to a gene: 6. This CDR3 contains 13 residues. The DNA of the CDR3 is TGCAGCGTCGCTGGGACAGCTAATCAGCCCCAGCATTTT. The encoded protein is CSVAGTANQPQHF.

The chain carries TRBV7-9 and TRBJ1-6, with 9 bases lining up with TRBD1. The CDR3 covers 14 residues. Germline V CDR1 and CDR2: SEHNR, FQNEAQ (reference sequence). The ends lost 5 bases at V and 9 bases at J; junction bases unmatched: 5. CDR3 sequence reads: CASSVGQGTSPLHF. The DNA of the CDR3 is TGTGCCAGCAGCGTTGGACAGGGGACTTCACCCCTCCACTTT.

The J gene is TRBJ2-6, the V gene TRBV4-3; D is tentatively TRBD1 or TRBD2 (5 bases each). The CDR3 loop spans 17 amino acids. Trimming took 1 base from V and 4 from J, leaving 14 bases between them. Germline CDR1 reads LGHNA; CDR2 reads YSLEER. In DNA form, the CDR3 reads TGCGCCAGCAGCCAAGTCGCATTCGGGGCCGGGGCCAACGTCCTGACTTTC. Residues: CASSQVAFGAGANVLTF.

This clonotype was seen many times. The CDR3 region has the DNA TGTGCCTCTCGGGGACAGGGAACTACTGAAGCTTTCTTT. Its translation: CASRGQGTTEAFF. V usage is TRBV24-1 and J usage is TRBJ1-1; TRBD1 matches at 9 bases. CDR3 length: 13 residues. The V gene end was trimmed by 12 bases and the J gene end by 5 bases; junction bases not matched to a gene: 9. CDR1 and CDR2 from the germline V gene are KGHDR and SFDVKD.

This clonotype was observed a handful of times. The rearrangement joins TRBV19 to TRBJ1-6, with unresolved D. Germline CDR1 and CDR2: LNHDA and SQIVND (reference sequence). This CDR3 region has 16 residues. Trimming stripped 4 bases from V and 2 bases from J, with 12 bases between. CDR3 sequence reads: CASSNPVTAYNSPLHF. In DNA, the CDR3 is TGTGCCAGTAGTAATCCGGTAACCGCCTATAATTCACCCCTCCACTTT.

This clonotype was seen ten or more times. The chain is built from TRBV5-1 and TRBJ1-5; D ambiguous. The CDR3 is made up of 11 amino acids. V lost 1 base, J lost 7 bases, and 3 bases lay in between. The germline V gene encodes CDR1 SGHRS and CDR2 YFSETQ. CDR3 in amino acids: CASSLRQPQHF. The CDR3 DNA reads as TGCGCCAGCAGCTTGAGGCAGCCCCAGCATTTT.

This clonotype was detected many times. The chain uses TRBV6-2 or TRBV6-3 and TRBJ1-1; 8 bases are shared with TRBD1. The CDR3 contains 13 residues. Germline CDR1 and CDR2: MNHEY and SVGEGT. J was trimmed by 7 bases and V by 4 bases; bases with no gene match: 5. The CDR3 DNA follows: TGTGCCAGCAGTTCTCGGGACAGGAGTGAAGCTTTCTTT. It translates to CASSSRDRSEAFF.

The CDR3 bases are TGTGCCAGCAGCATCACGACAGGCCCCACAGATACGCAGTATTTT. Its translation is CASSITTGPTDTQYF. The chain joins TRBV7-2 to TRBJ2-3; D possibly corresponds to TRBD1 (6 bases). V was cut by 5 bases and J by 2 bases, with 14 bases left in between. Per the germline V gene, CDR1 is SGHTA and CDR2 is FQGNSA. The CDR3 has 15 residues.

This clonotype was picked up a small number of times. This rearrangement joins TRBV5-4 to TRBJ2-5; 9 nucleotides line up with TRBD2. Germline V gene data show CDR1 as SGHNT and CDR2 as YYREEE (reference sequence). After removal of 2 bases from V and 5 bases from J, the junction contained 7 bases not matched to a gene. The CDR3 runs 15 residues. In DNA form, the CDR3 reads TGTGCCAGCAGCTTCAGCGGGGGGTCGCGGGAGACCCAGTACTTC. Its protein product is CASSFSGGSRETQYF.

This clonotype has just a few counts. The chain is built from TRBV12-5 and TRBJ1-2; D call uncertain. Germline V gene data show CDR1 as LGHNT and CDR2 as FRNRAP. The CDR3 extends over 13 amino acids. The V end lost 0 bases, the J end lost 5 bases, and 7 bases lay between the germline ends. CDR3 coding DNA: TGTGCTAGTGGTTTGGTGGCACCTTATGGCTACACCTTC. Translated: CASGLVAPYGYTF.

The chain joins TRBV7-8 to TRBJ2-1, with D tentatively TRBD2 (7 bases). The germline gives CDR1 SGHVS, CDR2 FQNEAQ. CDR3 length equals 15 residues. Trimming shortened V by 4 bases and J by 7 bases, and 17 bases separated the two germline ends. The CDR3 sequence is CASSSVRGGVNEQFF. Written as DNA, the CDR3 is TGTGCCAGCAGCTCCGTGAGGGGGGGGGTGAATGAGCAGTTCTTC. Looking up the rest from reference TRBV7-8 and TRBJ2-1 gives the full variable domain: GAGVSQSPRYKVAKRGQDVALRCDPISGHVSLFWYQQALGQGPEFLTYFQNEAQLDKSGLPSDRFFAERPEGSVSTLKIQRTQQEDSAVYLCASSSVRGGVNEQFFGPGTRLTVL.

The V call is TRBV20-1, the J call TRBJ1-2; 7 bases agree with TRBD1. Per the germline V gene, CDR1 is DFQATT and CDR2 is SNEGSKA (reference sequence). This CDR3 is built from 15 residues. V dropped 1 base and J dropped 5; count of bases not matched to a gene: 10. CDR3 coding DNA: TGCAGTGCTAGAGTCAGGGCAGGGGGGGAGTATGGCTACACCTTC. It specifies CSARVRAGGEYGYTF.

In its sample, this clonotype was seen many times. V and J are TRBV3-1 and TRBJ2-3; D possibly corresponds to TRBD2 (6 bases). This CDR3 is 20 amino acids long. CDR1 LGHDT and CDR2 YNNKEL come from the germline V gene (reference sequence). Deletions cut 0 bases from V and 5 bases from J, with 27 bases between. The CDR3 reads CASSQDLRISPGRGRDTQYF. In DNA, the CDR3 is TGTGCCAGCAGCCAAGATCTCCGAATCTCTCCGGGGCGGGGCAGAGATACGCAGTATTTT.

This clonotype was seen a few times. J is TRBJ1-1 and V is TRBV5-1; the D gene is possibly TRBD1 (5 bases). Germline loops: CDR1 SGHRS, CDR2 YFSETQ. The CDR3 totals 14 residues. Trimming pared 5 bases from V and 2 bases from J, leaving 13 bases between. The CDR3 here is CASRWDGTNTEAFF. CDR3 nucleotides: TGCGCCAGCAGGTGGGACGGAACTAACACTGAAGCTTTCTTT.

The V gene is TRBV4-2, the J gene TRBJ1-6; 8 bases are shared with TRBD1. CDR1 and CDR2 (germline): LGHNA, YNFKEQ. Losses at the gene ends were 3 bases for V and 9 bases for J; bases not matched to a gene: 13. The CDR3 extends over 17 amino acids. The CDR3 DNA reads as TGTGCCAGCAGCCACCCCGAGGGGACAGGCTTCGGTTCACCCCTCCACTTT. Residues: CASSHPEGTGFGSPLHF.

V and J are TRBV7-9 and TRBJ1-4; D unresolved. CDR1 and CDR2 (germline): SEHNR, FQNEAQ (reference sequence). The CDR3 spans 14 residues. The V end was cut by 7 bases, the J end by 4 bases, with 13 bases between. Written as DNA, the CDR3 is TGTGCCAGCATCTCCCGATGGGGTAATGAAAAACTGTTTTTT. It translates to CASISRWGNEKLFF.

J is TRBJ1-2 and V is TRBV4-3; D might be TRBD1 (5 bases). There are 17 residues in the CDR3. In germline, CDR1 is LGHNA, CDR2 YSLEER. Trimming pared 0 bases from V and 2 bases from J, leaving 16 bases between. In nucleotides, the CDR3 is TGCGCCAGCAGCCAAGAATCAAGGGACGTAGCCAACTATGGCTACACCTTC. Translated: CASSQESRDVANYGYTF.

This clonotype was counted only a few times. V usage is TRBV20-1 and J usage is TRBJ1-2; a weak D match, TRBD1 (5 bases). Per germline, CDR1 DFQATT and CDR2 SNEGSKA (reference sequence). Trimming pared 3 bases from V and 4 bases from J, leaving 9 bases between. The CDR3 contains 12 residues. CDR3: CSASQGLYGYTF. In DNA form, the CDR3 reads TGCAGTGCTAGCCAGGGACTCTATGGCTACACCTTC.